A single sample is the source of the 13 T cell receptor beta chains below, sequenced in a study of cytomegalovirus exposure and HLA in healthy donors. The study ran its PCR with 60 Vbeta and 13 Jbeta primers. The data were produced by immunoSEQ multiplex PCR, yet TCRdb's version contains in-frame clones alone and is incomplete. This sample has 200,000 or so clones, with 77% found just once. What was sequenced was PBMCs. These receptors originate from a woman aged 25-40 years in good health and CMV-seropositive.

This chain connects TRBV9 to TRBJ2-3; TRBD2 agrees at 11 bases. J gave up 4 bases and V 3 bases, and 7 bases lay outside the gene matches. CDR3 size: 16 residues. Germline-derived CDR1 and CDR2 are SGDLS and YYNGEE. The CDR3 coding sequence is TGTGCCAGCAGCGGGGGCACTAGCGGGAGAGCAGATACGCAGTATTTT. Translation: CASSGGTSGRADTQYF.

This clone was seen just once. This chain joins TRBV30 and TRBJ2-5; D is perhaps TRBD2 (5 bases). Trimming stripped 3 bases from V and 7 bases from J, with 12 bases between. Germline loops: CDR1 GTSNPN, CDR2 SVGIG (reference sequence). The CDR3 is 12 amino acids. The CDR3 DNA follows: TGTGCCTGGAGGGTCTCGGCGGGGACCCAGTACTTC. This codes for CAWRVSAGTQYF.

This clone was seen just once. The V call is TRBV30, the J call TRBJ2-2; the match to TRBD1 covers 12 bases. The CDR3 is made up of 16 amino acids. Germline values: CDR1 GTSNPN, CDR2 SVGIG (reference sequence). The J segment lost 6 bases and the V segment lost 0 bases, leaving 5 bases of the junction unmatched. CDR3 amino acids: CAWSVPGTGGSGELFF. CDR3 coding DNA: TGTGCCTGGAGTGTACCGGGGACAGGGGGCTCCGGGGAGCTGTTTTTT.

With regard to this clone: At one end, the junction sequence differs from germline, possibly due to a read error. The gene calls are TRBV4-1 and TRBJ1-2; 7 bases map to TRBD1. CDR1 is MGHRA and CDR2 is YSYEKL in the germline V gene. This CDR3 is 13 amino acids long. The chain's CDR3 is CASRQGAGGIFAF. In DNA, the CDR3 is TGCGCCAGCCGCCAAGGGGCAGGGGGAATCTTCGCCTTC.

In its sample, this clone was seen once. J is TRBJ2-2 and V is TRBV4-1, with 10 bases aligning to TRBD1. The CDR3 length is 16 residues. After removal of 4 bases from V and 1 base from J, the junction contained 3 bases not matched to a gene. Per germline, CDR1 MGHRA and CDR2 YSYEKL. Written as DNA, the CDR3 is TGCGCCAGCAGCCGCGGACAGGGGGTGAACACCGGGGAGCTGTTTTTT. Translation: CASSRGQGVNTGELFF.

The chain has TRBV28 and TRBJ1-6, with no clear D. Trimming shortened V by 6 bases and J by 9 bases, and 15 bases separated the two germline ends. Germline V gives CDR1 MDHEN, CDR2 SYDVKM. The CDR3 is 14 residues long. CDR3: CASRANLVVSPLHF. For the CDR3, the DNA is TGTGCCAGCAGGGCAAATTTGGTTGTTTCACCCCTCCACTTT.

CDR3 coding DNA: TGCGCCAGCAGCCAGGGACAGGGGTGGGATGAGCAGTTCTTC. Translated: CASSQGQGWDEQFF. The chain employs TRBV5-1 and TRBJ2-1, with 10 bases that match TRBD1. The V gene's germline CDR1 is SGHRS and CDR2 YFSETQ. V lost 4 bases to trimming and J lost 8 bases; unmatched junction nucleotides: 6. The CDR3 is made up of 14 amino acids.

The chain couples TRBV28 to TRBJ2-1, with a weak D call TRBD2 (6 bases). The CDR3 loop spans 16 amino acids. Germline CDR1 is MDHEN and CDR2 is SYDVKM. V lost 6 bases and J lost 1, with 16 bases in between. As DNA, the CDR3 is TGTGCCAGCAGAACTCCCTCTAGCGTGTCCTACAATGAGCAGTTCTTC. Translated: CASRTPSSVSYNEQFF.

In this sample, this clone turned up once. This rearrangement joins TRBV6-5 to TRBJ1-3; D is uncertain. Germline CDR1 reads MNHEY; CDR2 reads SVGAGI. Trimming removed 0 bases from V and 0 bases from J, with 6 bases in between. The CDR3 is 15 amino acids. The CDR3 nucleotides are TGTGCCAGCAGTTACTCGGAGGGCTCTGGAAACACCATATATTTT. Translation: CASSYSEGSGNTIYF.

CDR3 nucleotide sequence: TGTGCCAGCAGTCCACAGGGGACCTCTGGAAACACCATATATTTT. The encoded protein is CASSPQGTSGNTIYF. The chain couples TRBV2 to TRBJ1-3; 7 bases align to TRBD1. V dropped 5 bases and J dropped 0; count of bases not matched to a gene: 4. The CDR3 sequence is 15 residues long. CDR1 and CDR2 (germline): SNHLY, FYNNEI. The full variable domain, in which reference TRBV2 and TRBJ1-3 provide the parts outside the CDR3, is EPEVTQTPSHQVTQMGQEVILRCVPISNHLYFYWYRQILGQKVEFLVSFYNNEISEKSEIFDDQFSVERPDGSNFTLKIRSTKLEDSAMYFCASSPQGTSGNTIYFGEGSWLTVV.

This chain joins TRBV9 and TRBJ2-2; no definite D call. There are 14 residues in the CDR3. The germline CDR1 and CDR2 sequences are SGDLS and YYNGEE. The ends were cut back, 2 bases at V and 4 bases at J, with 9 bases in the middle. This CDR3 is CASSVWLGTGELFF. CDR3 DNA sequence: TGTGCCAGCAGCGTGTGGCTAGGCACCGGGGAGCTGTTTTTT.

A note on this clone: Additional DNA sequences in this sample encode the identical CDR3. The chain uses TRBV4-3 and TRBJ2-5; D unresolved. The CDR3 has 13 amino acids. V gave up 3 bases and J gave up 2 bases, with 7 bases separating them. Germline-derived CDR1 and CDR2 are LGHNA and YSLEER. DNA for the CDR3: TGCGCCAGCAGCCAGTCCAGGCAAGAGACCCAGTACTTC. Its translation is CASSQSRQETQYF.

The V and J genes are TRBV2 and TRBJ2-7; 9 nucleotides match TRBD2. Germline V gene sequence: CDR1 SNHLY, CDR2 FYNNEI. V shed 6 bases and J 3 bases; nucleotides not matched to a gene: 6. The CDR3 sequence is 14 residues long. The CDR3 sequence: CASRAGGTSYEQYF. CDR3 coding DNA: TGTGCCAGCAGGGCGGGAGGGACCAGCTACGAGCAGTACTTC.